This T cell receptor beta chain came from a study of T cells after yellow fever vaccination. Study conclusions and caveats: At 95% to 98% for CD4 and roughly 87% for CD8, most primary-vaccination clones showed up again after the booster.

Via MiXCR, TCRdb re-called the 5' RACE reads, giving one row per CDR3 protein. Seen here are about 320,000 distinct CDR3 sequences, approximately 4.5% observed once, and the top ten hold just under 20%. This clonotype was picked up many times. What it binds is not known. The TCR was taken from a man aged 18-30 years who received the YFV17D yellow fever vaccine. The sample in question was PBMCs, obtained 15 days after the yellow fever booster vaccination.

The CDR3 loop is CASSFSSGTTNEKLFF. In nucleotides, the CDR3 is TGTGCCAGCAGCTTCTCTTCAGGGACGACTAATGAAAAACTGTTTTTT. The gene calls are TRBV9 and TRBJ1-4; weak D call: TRBD1 (5 bases). CDR1 is SGDLS, CDR2 YYNGEE, per germline. This CDR3 is 16 amino acids long. Trimming shortened V by 4 bases and J by 2 bases, and 15 bases separated the two germline ends. Filled out from reference TRBV9 and TRBJ1-4, the complete variable domain reads DSGVTQTPKHLITATGQRVTLRCSPRSGDLSVYWYQQSLDQGLQFLIQYYNGEERAKGNILERFSAQQFPDLHSELNLSSLELGDSALYFCASSFSSGTTNEKLFFGSGTQLSVL.